The 20 T cell receptor beta chains below all came from one sample that was sequenced in a study of vaccination and CD4 T cells after COVID-19. The Oncomine TCR Beta short-read assay was what sequenced the DNA obtained from cultured CD4+ T cells. TCRdb re-derived calls from the PCR reads in MiXCR, one entry per CDR3 protein. The data hold 4,400 or so distinct CDR3 sequences, with around 23% observed a single time. Their antigens are not known. Specified treatment: approximately 10-day PBMC culture with coronavirus spike peptide pools or control peptides (ViraFEST assay). The sample was CD4+ T cells from blood, cultured in vitro. These receptors were collected from a human donor who had recovered from COVID-19.

The chain carries TRBV15 and TRBJ2-5, with D possibly called TRBD1 or TRBD2 (5 bases each). This CDR3 has 15 amino acids. Deletions cut 1 base from V and 3 bases from J, with 12 bases between. Germline V CDR1 and CDR2: LNHNV, YYDKDF (reference sequence). The CDR3 sequence is CATSRVHQGEETQYF. As DNA, the CDR3 is TGTGCCACCAGCAGAGTTCACCAGGGAGAAGAGACCCAGTACTTC.

This clonotype was recorded a few times. This chain uses TRBV7-3 with TRBJ2-6; D gene ambiguous. The CDR3 is made up of 18 amino acids. Germline V gives CDR1 SGHTA, CDR2 FQGTGA. Trimming shortened V by 5 bases and J by 0 bases, and 17 bases separated the two germline ends. CDR3 DNA: TGTGCCAGCAGCCATTCCCCGTTTCGTGGCTCTGGGGCCAACGTCCTGACTTTC. Translation gives CASSHSPFRGSGANVLTF.

This clonotype was counted a few times. The CDR3 is CASSSGARSSYNEQFF. The CDR3 nucleotides read TGTGCCAGCAGTTCCGGGGCCCGGAGCTCCTACAATGAGCAGTTCTTC. This rearrangement joins TRBV6-5 to TRBJ2-1, with D perhaps being TRBD1 or TRBD2 (5 bases each). The length of the CDR3 is 16 residues. The V gene's germline CDR1 is MNHEY and CDR2 SVGAGI. V was trimmed by 4 bases and J by 0 bases, leaving 13 bases between them.

Notes on this clonotype: A single base separates this from a much larger clone, so it may be a read error. The gene calls are TRBV6-4 and TRBJ1-5, with D unclear. The germline V gene encodes CDR1 MRHNA and CDR2 SNTAGT. The CDR3 spans 13 residues. CDR3 in amino acids: CASSTESNQPQRF. The CDR3 coding sequence is TGTGCCAGCTCCACGGAGAGCAATCAGCCCCAGCGTTTT.

This clonotype came up a few times. This rearrangement joins TRBV12-3 or TRBV12-4 to TRBJ2-6; D remains unclear. The V end lost 5 bases, the J end lost 7 bases, and 12 bases lay between the germline ends. This CDR3 has 14 residues. The CDR3 nucleotides read TGTGCCAGCAGTCTCACAAGGGCCGCCAACGTCCTGACTTTC. Protein product: CASSLTRAANVLTF.

This clonotype turned up a few times. In DNA, the CDR3 is TGTGCCAGCAGAGGTGTGGGTGGAAACACCATATATTTT. This sequence encodes CASRGVGGNTIYF. The chain recombines TRBV2 with TRBJ1-3; the D is unclear. Between the trimmed V and J ends, which lost 6 bases and 3 bases, there was a span of 9 bases. This CDR3 contains 13 residues. Germline V gene data show CDR1 as SNHLY and CDR2 as FYNNEI.

This clonotype turned up a few times. This chain joins TRBV11-3 and TRBJ2-3, with 9 bases lining up with TRBD2. CDR1 is SGHNT and CDR2 is YENEEA in the germline V gene. The junction had 3 bases not matched to a gene; V was cut back by 3 bases and J by 2 bases. This CDR3 contains 15 residues. CDR3 coding DNA: TGTGCCAGCAGCTTCAGCGGGGGGAACACAGATACGCAGTATTTT. Translation gives CASSFSGGNTDTQYF.

This clonotype is labeled as medium-sized (0.01 to 0.1%). This chain links TRBV7-8 with TRBJ1-5, with D maybe TRBD1 (6 bases). V was pared by 0 bases and J by 5 bases, with 11 bases between. Germline V gene sequence: CDR1 SGHVS, CDR2 FQNEAQ. This CDR3 spans 15 amino acids. This CDR3 reads CASSLALDRYQPQHF. CDR3 bases: TGTGCCAGCAGCTTAGCCTTGGACAGATATCAGCCCCAGCATTTT.

By frequency in the sample, this clonotype is medium-sized. V is TRBV5-1 and J is TRBJ1-2; the match to TRBD1 covers 9 bases. This CDR3 contains 15 residues. Germline CDR1 SGHRS, CDR2 YFSETQ. Losses at the gene ends were 0 bases for V and 8 bases for J; bases not matched to a gene: 8. The DNA for the CDR3 is TGCGCCAGCAGCTTGGGGGACAGGGCCGGTCCGGGCTACACCTTC. Translating it yields CASSLGDRAGPGYTF. Using reference TRBV5-1 and TRBJ1-2 for the parts outside the CDR3, the full variable domain is KAGVTQTPRYLIKTRGQQVTLSCSPISGHRSVSWYQQTPGQGLQFLFEYFSETQRNKGNFPGRFSGRQFSNSRSEMNVSTLELGDSALYLCASSLGDRAGPGYTFGSGTRLTVV.

V gene TRBV12-3 or TRBV12-4 combines with J gene TRBJ2-5; 7 nucleotides match TRBD2. This CDR3 is built from 17 residues. V was clipped by 5 bases and J by 4 bases; unmatched bases: 16. In nucleotides, the CDR3 is TGTGCCAGCAGTCCCACCCCCCCCGCGGGGGTTGGAGAGACCCAGTACTTC. Encoded protein: CASSPTPPAGVGETQYF.

The chain is built from TRBV12-3 or TRBV12-4 and TRBJ1-2; no definite D call. The V and J ends lost 2 bases and 6 bases respectively, with 10 bases between them. This CDR3 has 13 amino acids. In nucleotides, the CDR3 is TGTGCCAGCAGTTTACAGGCCCTCCATGGCTACACCTTC. This codes for CASSLQALHGYTF.

This clonotype was observed a handful of times. The rearrangement uses TRBV30 and TRBJ1-2, with D uncertain. Trimming removed 0 bases at V and 8 bases at J, with 19 bases between. Germline CDR1 is GTSNPN and CDR2 is SVGIG (reference sequence). The CDR3 is 15 residues long. CDR3 region: CAWSVRPRGDGGYTF. The CDR3 region has the DNA TGTGCCTGGAGTGTAAGACCCCGTGGGGATGGAGGCTACACCTTC.

This clonotype came up a few times. V gene TRBV9 combines with J gene TRBJ2-7; perhaps TRBD2 as D (7 bases). Germline values: CDR1 SGDLS, CDR2 YYNGEE. This CDR3 contains 17 residues. V was trimmed by 0 bases and J by 6 bases, leaving 22 bases between them. CDR3 nucleotide sequence: TGTGCCAGCAGCGTAGGCGGTGGGCGGGGGCCGAAGGGCGAGCAGTACTTC. Translated, it gives CASSVGGGRGPKGEQYF.

This clonotype was counted only a few times. The chain has TRBV28 and TRBJ2-5, with D perhaps assigned TRBD1 or TRBD2 (5 bases each). Germline CDR1 is MDHEN and CDR2 is SYDVKM. CDR3 length: 16 residues. The V and J ends lost 3 bases and 2 bases respectively, with 16 bases between them. The CDR3 region has the DNA TGTGCCAGCAGTTTTAGGGGCCGAGGGGTACAAGAGACCCAGTACTTC. It codes for CASSFRGRGVQETQYF.

This clonotype was detected only a few times. V and J are TRBV25-1 and TRBJ1-6, with 9 positions matching TRBD1. With V trimmed by 4 bases and J by 12 bases, 7 bases remained unmatched. Germline assignment: CDR1 MGHDK and CDR2 SYGVNS. The CDR3 length is 14 residues. In nucleotides, the CDR3 is TGTGCCAGCAGTGTACCGGGACAGGGAGAACCCCTCCACTTT. It yields the protein CASSVPGQGEPLHF.

CDR3 loop: CASSQGQSAGANVLTF. CDR3 bases: TGCGCCAGCAGCCAAGGACAGAGCGCTGGGGCCAACGTCCTGACTTTC. The gene calls are TRBV4-1 and TRBJ2-6, with a weak D call TRBD1 (5 bases). Per germline, CDR1 MGHRA and CDR2 YSYEKL. V dropped 1 base and J dropped 2 bases, with 9 bases sitting between them. This CDR3 has 16 residues.

This clonotype came up a few times. The chain has TRBV6-1 and TRBJ2-7; 8 bases fit TRBD2. Germline-derived CDR1 and CDR2 are MNHNS and SASEGT. V lost 2 bases, J lost 3 bases, and 6 bases stayed unmatched. This CDR3 is 15 amino acids long. The CDR3 region is CASSELVAGNYEQYF. CDR3 DNA sequence: TGTGCCAGCAGTGAACTTGTAGCGGGGAACTACGAGCAGTACTTC.

V usage is TRBV6-5 and J usage is TRBJ2-5; 9 bases align to TRBD2. Trimming removed 3 bases from V and 0 bases from J; junction bases left unmatched: 11. From germline, CDR1 is MNHEY and CDR2 SVGAGI. This CDR3 has 18 amino acids. The CDR3 here is CASSYNGAGGPNQETQYF. The CDR3 nucleotides read TGTGCCAGCAGTTATAATGGAGCGGGGGGCCCTAACCAAGAGACCCAGTACTTC.

This clonotype was observed a few times. This rearrangement joins TRBV2 to TRBJ1-2, with no clear D. This CDR3 is built from 15 residues. CDR1 is SNHLY, CDR2 FYNNEI, per germline. V was trimmed by 2 bases and J by 3 bases, leaving 13 bases between them. The CDR3 spells CASSEPAGWDYGYTF. Written as DNA, the CDR3 is TGTGCCAGCAGTGAACCCGCAGGCTGGGACTATGGCTACACCTTC.

This clonotype was observed a handful of times. The rearrangement joins TRBV5-4 to TRBJ2-5; unclear D gene. This CDR3 region has 14 residues. Trimming pared 0 bases from V and 0 bases from J, leaving 6 bases between. Looked up from germline, CDR1 is SGHNT and CDR2 is YYREEE (reference sequence). The CDR3 nucleotides are TGTGCCAGCAGCTTGGCGTCCTACCAAGAGACCCAGTACTTC. This encodes CASSLASYQETQYF.